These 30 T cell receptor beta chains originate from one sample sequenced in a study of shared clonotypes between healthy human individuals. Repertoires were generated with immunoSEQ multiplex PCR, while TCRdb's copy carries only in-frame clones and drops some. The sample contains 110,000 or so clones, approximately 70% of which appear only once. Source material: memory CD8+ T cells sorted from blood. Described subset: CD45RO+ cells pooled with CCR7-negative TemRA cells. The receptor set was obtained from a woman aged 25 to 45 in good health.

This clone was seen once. The CDR3 nucleotides are TGTGCCACCAGCGGCGGACAGGGGGCGCCCGAAAAACTGTTTTTT. It is translated as CATSGGQGAPEKLFF. The V call is TRBV15, the J call TRBJ1-4; 11 positions agree with TRBD1. CDR1 and CDR2 (germline): LNHNV, YYDKDF (reference sequence). This CDR3 has 15 amino acids. With 5 bases clipped from V and 8 bases from J, the junction kept 7 bases outside the gene matches.

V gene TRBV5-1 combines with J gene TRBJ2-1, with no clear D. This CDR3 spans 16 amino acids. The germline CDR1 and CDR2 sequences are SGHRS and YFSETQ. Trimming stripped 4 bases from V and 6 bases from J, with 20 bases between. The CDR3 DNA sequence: TGCGCCAGCAGCGCACTTGTTGGCCGATCGACCAATGAGCAGTTCTTC. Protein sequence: CASSALVGRSTNEQFF. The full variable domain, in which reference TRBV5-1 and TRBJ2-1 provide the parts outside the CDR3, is KAGVTQTPRYLIKTRGQQVTLSCSPISGHRSVSWYQQTPGQGLQFLFEYFSETQRNKGNFPGRFSGRQFSNSRSEMNVSTLELGDSALYLCASSALVGRSTNEQFFGPGTRLTVL.

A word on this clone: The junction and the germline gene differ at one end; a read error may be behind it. Written as DNA, the CDR3 is TGTGCCAGCAGTGGGGTCTCTGGGGCCAACGTCCTGACTTTC. This encodes CASSGVSGANVLTF. The chain recombines TRBV10-3 with TRBJ2-6; D not resolved. Per germline, CDR1 ENHRY and CDR2 SYGVKD. The CDR3 extends over 14 amino acids.

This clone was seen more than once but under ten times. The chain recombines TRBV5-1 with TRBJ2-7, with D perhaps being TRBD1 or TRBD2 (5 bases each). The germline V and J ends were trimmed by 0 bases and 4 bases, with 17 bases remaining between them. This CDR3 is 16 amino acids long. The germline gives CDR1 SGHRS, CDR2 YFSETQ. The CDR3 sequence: CASSLAGTDAGYEQYF. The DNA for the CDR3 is TGCGCCAGCAGCTTGGCCGGGACCGACGCCGGGTACGAGCAGTACTTC. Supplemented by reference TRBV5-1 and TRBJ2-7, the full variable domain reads KAGVTQTPRYLIKTRGQQVTLSCSPISGHRSVSWYQQTPGQGLQFLFEYFSETQRNKGNFPGRFSGRQFSNSRSEMNVSTLELGDSALYLCASSLAGTDAGYEQYFGPGTRLTVT.

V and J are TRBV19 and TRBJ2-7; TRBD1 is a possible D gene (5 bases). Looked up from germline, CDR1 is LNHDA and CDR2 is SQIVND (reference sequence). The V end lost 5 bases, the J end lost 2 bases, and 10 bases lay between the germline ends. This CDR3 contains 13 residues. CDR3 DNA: TGTGCCAGTAGTTGGGGCTCAACCTACGAGCAGTACTTC. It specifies CASSWGSTYEQYF.

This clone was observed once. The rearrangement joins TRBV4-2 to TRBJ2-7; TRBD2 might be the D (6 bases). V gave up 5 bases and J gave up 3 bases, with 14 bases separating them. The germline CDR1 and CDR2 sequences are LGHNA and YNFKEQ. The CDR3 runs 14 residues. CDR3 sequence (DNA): TGTGCCAGCAGCTTGGAGCGGGCGAACTACGAGCAGTACTTC. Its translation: CASSLERANYEQYF.

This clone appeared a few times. The CDR3 DNA follows: TGTGCCAGTAGGGCGAGTGGGCGTAACGAGCAGTACTTC. It specifies CASRASGRNEQYF. V gene TRBV19 combines with J gene TRBJ2-5, with no clear D. Judging by the DNA end, TRBJ2-7 fits better; the J call may be wrong. CDR3 length: 13 amino acids. From germline, CDR1 is LNHDA and CDR2 SQIVND (reference sequence).

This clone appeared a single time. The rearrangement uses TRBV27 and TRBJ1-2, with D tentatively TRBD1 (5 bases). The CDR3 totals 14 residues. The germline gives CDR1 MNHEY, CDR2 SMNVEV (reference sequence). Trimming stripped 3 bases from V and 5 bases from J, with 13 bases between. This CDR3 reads CASSFSRVGYGYTF. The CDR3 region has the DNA TGTGCCAGCAGTTTCAGCAGGGTGGGTTATGGCTACACCTTC.

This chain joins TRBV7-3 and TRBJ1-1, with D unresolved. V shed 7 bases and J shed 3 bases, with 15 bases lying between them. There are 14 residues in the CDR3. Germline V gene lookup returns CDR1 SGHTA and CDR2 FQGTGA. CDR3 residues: CASNFGYRDTEAFF. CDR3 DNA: TGTGCCAGCAATTTCGGGTATAGGGACACTGAAGCTTTCTTT.

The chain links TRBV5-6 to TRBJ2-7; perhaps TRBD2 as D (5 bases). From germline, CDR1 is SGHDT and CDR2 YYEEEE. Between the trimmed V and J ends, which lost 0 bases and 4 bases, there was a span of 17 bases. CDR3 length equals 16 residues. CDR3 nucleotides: TGTGCCAGCAGCTTGGGCGTGAGTCTAGCAAAATACGAGCAGTACTTC. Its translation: CASSLGVSLAKYEQYF.

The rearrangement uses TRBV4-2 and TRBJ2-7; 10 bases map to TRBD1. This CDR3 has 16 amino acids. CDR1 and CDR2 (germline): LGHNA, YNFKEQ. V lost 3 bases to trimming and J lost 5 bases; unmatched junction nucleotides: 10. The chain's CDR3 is CASSQGQGTGSDEQYF. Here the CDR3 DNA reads TGTGCCAGCAGCCAGGGACAGGGGACAGGGAGCGACGAGCAGTACTTC.

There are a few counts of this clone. The CDR3 reads CASSPIGTSGAYEQYF. The CDR3 DNA is TGTGCCAGCAGTCCCATCGGGACTAGCGGAGCATACGAGCAGTACTTC. The chain uses TRBV27 and TRBJ2-7; 11 positions agree with TRBD2. Per the germline V gene, CDR1 is MNHEY and CDR2 is SMNVEV (reference sequence). The CDR3 runs 16 residues. The trim removed 5 bases at V and 4 bases at J, leaving 10 bases unmatched.

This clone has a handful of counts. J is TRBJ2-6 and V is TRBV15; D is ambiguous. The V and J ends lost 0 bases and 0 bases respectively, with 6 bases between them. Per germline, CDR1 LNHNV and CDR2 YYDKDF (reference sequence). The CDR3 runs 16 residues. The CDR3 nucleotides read TGTGCCACCAGCAGAGATGCCGACTCTGGGGCCAACGTCCTGACTTTC. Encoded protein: CATSRDADSGANVLTF. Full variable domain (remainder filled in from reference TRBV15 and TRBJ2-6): DAMVIQNPRYQVTQFGKPVTLSCSQTLNHNVMYWYQQKSSQAPKLLFHYYDKDFNNEADTPDNFQSRRPNTSFCFLDIRSPGLGDTAMYLCATSRDADSGANVLTFGAGSRLTVL.

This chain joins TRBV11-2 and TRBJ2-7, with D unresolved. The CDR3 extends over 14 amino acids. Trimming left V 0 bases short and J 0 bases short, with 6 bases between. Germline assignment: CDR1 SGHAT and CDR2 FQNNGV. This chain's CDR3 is CASSLEYISYEQYF. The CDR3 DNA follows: TGTGCCAGCAGCTTAGAGTACATCTCCTACGAGCAGTACTTC. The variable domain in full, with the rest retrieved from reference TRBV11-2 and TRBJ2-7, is EAGVAQSPRYKIIEKRQSVAFWCNPISGHATLYWYQQILGQGPKLLIQFQNNGVVDDSQLPKDRFSAERLKGVDSTLKIQPAKLEDSAVYLCASSLEYISYEQYFGPGTRLTVT.

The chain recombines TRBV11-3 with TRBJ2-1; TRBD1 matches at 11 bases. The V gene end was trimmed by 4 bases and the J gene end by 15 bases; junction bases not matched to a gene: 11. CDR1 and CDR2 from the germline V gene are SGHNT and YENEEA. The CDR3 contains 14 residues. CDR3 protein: CASSSGTGGSMPFF. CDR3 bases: TGTGCCAGCAGCTCCGGGACAGGGGGTTCGATGCCGTTCTTC.

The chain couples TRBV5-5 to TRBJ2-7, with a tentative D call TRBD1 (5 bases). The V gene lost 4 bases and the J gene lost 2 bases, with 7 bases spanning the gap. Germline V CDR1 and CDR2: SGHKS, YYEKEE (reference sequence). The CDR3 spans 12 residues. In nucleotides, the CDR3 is TGTGCCAGCAGCGTGGGGCCCTACGAGCAGTACTTC. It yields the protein CASSVGPYEQYF.

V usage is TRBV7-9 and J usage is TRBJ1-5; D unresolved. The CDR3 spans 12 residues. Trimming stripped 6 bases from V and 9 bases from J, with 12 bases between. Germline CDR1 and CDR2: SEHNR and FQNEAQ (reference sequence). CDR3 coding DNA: TGTGCCAGCAGTCTCCCGGGGAGGCCCCAGCATTTT. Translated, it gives CASSLPGRPQHF.

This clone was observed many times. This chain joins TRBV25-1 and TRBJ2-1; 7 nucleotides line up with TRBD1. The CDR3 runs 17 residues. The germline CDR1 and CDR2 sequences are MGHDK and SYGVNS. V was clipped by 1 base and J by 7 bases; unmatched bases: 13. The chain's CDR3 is CASSESGQVGDRNEQFF. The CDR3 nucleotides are TGTGCCAGCAGTGAATCAGGACAGGTCGGGGATAGGAATGAGCAGTTCTTC.

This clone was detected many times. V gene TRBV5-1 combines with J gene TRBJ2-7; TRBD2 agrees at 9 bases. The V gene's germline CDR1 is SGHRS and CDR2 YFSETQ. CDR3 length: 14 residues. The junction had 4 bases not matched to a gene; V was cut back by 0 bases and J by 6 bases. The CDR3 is CASSLVAGAPEQYF. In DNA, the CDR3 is TGCGCCAGCAGCTTGGTAGCGGGAGCCCCCGAGCAGTACTTC.

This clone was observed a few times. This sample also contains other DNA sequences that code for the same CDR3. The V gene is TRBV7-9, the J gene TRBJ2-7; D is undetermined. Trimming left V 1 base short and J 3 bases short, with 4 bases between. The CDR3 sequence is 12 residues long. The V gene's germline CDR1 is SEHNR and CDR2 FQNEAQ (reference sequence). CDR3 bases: TGTGCCAGCAGCTTAGACGTCTACGAGCAGTACTTC. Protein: CASSLDVYEQYF.

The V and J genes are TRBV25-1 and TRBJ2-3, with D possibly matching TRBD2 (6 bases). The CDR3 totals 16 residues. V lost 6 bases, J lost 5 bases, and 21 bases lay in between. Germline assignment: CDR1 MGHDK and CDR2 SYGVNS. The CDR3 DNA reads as TGTGCCAGCAGCATAGAGGGACCCGGAGGGGTAGATACGCAGTATTTT. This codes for CASSIEGPGGVDTQYF.

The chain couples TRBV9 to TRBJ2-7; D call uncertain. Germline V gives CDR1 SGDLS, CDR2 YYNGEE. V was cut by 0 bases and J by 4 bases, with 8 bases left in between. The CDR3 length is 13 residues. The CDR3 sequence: CASSVGLGYEQYF. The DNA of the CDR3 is TGTGCCAGCAGCGTAGGCCTGGGATACGAGCAGTACTTC.

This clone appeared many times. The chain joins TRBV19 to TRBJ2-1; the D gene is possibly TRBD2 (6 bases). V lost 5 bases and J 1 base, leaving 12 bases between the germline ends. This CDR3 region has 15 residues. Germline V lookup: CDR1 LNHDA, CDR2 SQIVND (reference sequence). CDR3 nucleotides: TGTGCCAGTAGTTGGGCTGGGGGGTCCTACAATGAGCAGTTCTTC. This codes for CASSWAGGSYNEQFF. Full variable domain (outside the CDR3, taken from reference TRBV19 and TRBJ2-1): DGGITQSPKYLFRKEGQNVTLSCEQNLNHDAMYWYRQDPGQGLRLIYYSQIVNDFQKGDIAEGYSVSREKKESFPLTVTSAQKNPTAFYLCASSWAGGSYNEQFFGPGTRLTVL.

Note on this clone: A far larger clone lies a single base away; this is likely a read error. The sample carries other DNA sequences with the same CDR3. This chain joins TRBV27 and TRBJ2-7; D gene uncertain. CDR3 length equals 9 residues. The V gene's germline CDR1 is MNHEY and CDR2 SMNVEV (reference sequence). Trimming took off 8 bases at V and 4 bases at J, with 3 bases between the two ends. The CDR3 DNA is TGTGCCAGCGGATACGAGCAGTACTTC. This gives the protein CASGYEQYF.

DNA for the CDR3: TGTGCCAGCAGTTTATGGCGGGAGGGCTCCTACGAGCAGTACTTC. Protein: CASSLWREGSYEQYF. The chain uses TRBV27 and TRBJ2-7; 9 bases agree with TRBD2. This CDR3 has 15 amino acids. Germline V CDR1 and CDR2: MNHEY, SMNVEV (reference sequence). V was pared by 1 base and J by 0 bases, with 1 base of the junction left unmatched.

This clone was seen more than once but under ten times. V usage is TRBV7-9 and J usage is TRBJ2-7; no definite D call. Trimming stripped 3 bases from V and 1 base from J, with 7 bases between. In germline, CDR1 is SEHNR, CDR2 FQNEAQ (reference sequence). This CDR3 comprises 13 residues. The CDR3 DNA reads TGTGCCAGCAGCTTCAGTACGTCCTACGAGCAGTACTTC. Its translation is CASSFSTSYEQYF.

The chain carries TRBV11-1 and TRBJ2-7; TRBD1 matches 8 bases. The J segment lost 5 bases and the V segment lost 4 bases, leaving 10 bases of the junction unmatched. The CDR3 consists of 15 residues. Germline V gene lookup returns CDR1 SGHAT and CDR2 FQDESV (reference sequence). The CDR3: CASSSSRDRIHEQYF. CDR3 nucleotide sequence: TGTGCCAGCAGCTCCTCCCGGGACAGGATTCACGAGCAGTACTTC.

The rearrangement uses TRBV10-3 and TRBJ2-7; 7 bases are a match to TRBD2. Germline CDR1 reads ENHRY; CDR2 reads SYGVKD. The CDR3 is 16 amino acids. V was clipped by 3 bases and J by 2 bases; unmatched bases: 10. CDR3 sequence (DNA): TGTGCCATCAGTGAACGAGTAGCGGGTAAACCCTACGAGCAGTACTTC. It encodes CAISERVAGKPYEQYF.

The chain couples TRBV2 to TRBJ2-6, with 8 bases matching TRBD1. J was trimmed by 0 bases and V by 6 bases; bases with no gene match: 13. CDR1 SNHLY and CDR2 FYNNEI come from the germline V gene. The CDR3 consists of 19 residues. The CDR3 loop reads CASSYTGGPYGSGANVLTF. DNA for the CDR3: TGTGCCAGCAGCTACACAGGGGGTCCTTACGGCTCTGGGGCCAACGTCCTGACTTTC.

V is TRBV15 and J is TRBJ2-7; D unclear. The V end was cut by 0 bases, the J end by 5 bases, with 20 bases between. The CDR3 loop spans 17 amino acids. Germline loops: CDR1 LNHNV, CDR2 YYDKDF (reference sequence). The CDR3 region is CATSRDTWSPVLHEQYF. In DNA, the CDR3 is TGTGCCACCAGCAGAGATACCTGGTCGCCGGTCTTGCACGAGCAGTACTTC.